The rows below give T cell receptor beta chains drawn from one sample of a study of T cell responses to AZD1222 COVID-19 vaccine. Sequenced by immunoSEQ multiplex PCR; TCRdb stores in-frame clones only, minus some. The table lists 150,000 to 200,000 clones, more than 90% of them singletons. The starting material was peripheral blood, obtained 28 days after the second dose of the MenACWY control vaccine. These receptors all come from an adult who received the MenACWY meningococcal vaccine as a control. Each CDR3 is given with its conserved first and last residue. A D gene is named only where the DNA matches it firmly. Size is stated for part of the rows, as once, few or many counts, or as a class when the clone is expanded.

>TRBJ2-3|TRBV4-2|-|-
TGTGCCAGCAGCCAACGTCCCAGGAGGGGACAAGGGACAGATACGCAGTATTTT
CASSQRPRRGQGTDTQYF
>TRBJ1-2|TRBV4-2|-|-
TGTGCCAGCAGCCAAGACTGGCAGGGCAGAAGCTATGATGGCTACACCTTC
CASSQDWQGRSYDGYTF
>TRBJ2-2|TRBV5-1|-|-
TGCGCCAGCAGCTTGTTGGGGGGCCCCAACACCGGGGAGCTGTTTTTT
CASSLLGGPNTGELFF
>TRBJ1-1|TRBV7-3|-|-
TGTGCCAGCAGCCCCGCCCCGGCAAACACTGAAGCTTTCTTT
CASSPAPANTEAFF
>TRBJ1-6|TRBV19|TRBD1|-
TGTGCCAGTAGTATAGGTGGACAGGGGACTTCACCCCTCCACTTT
CASSIGGQGTSPLHF
>TRBJ2-3|TRBV5-8|TRBD1|-
TGTGCCAGCAGCTCCGGGGACAGGAGCACAGATACGCAGTATTTT
CASSSGDRSTDTQYF
>TRBJ1-2|TRBV7-9|-|once
TGTGCCAGCAGCTTAGACCTCACCGGGTTTGGCTACACCTTC
CASSLDLTGFGYTF
>TRBJ2-2|TRBV9|-|-
TGTGCCAGCAGCGTAGGCGGTGCAGGGGGGGAGCTGTTTTTT
CASSVGGAGGELFF
>TRBJ1-2|TRBV11-3|-|-
TGTGCCAGCAGCTTGGGGGGGCGCAGCTATGGCTACACCTTC
CASSLGGRSYGYTF
>TRBJ1-2|TRBV28|-|-
TGTGCCAGCAGTGTTACAGGAGACCCTAACTATGGCTACACCTTC
CASSVTGDPNYGYTF
>TRBJ1-1|TRBV28|TRBD1|-
TGTGCCAGCAGTACTACCCAGGGGGCGAACACTGAAGCTTTCTTT
CASSTTQGANTEAFF
>TRBJ1-2|TRBV7-2|-|-
TGTGCCAGCAGCTTAGTGGTAGCCGACTATGGCTACACCTTC
CASSLVVADYGYTF
>TRBJ2-3|TRBV6-1|TRBD2|-
TGTGCCAGCAGTGACCCAGGACTAGCGGGAGTCAAGGGAGATACGCAGTATTTT
CASSDPGLAGVKGDTQYF
>TRBJ2-7|TRBV7-9|TRBD1|-
TGTGCCAGCGGAGATACAGGGGCCTCCTACGAGCAGTACTTC
CASGDTGASYEQYF
>TRBJ2-1|TRBV5-1|TRBD2|-
TGCGCCAGCAGCCCGGACGGGACTAGCGCGATCAATGAGCAGTTCTTC
CASSPDGTSAINEQFF
>TRBJ1-5|TRBV5-5|TRBD1|-
TGTGCCAGCAGCCCCAGGGGGCTGGATCAGCCCCAGCATTTT
CASSPRGLDQPQHF
>TRBJ1-1|TRBV9|-|-
TGTGCCAGCAGCGTAGACGGGGCGAGCACTGAAGCTTTCTTT
CASSVDGASTEAFF
>TRBJ2-3|TRBV9|TRBD2|-
TGTGCCAGCAGCGTAGCCGGGACTAGCGGGAGTAGCACAGATACGCAGTATTTT
CASSVAGTSGSSTDTQYF
>TRBJ1-5|TRBV7-8|-|-
TGTGCCAGCAGCTTAGCGCGAGGGAACAATCAGCCCCAGCATTTT
CASSLARGNNQPQHF
>TRBJ2-7|TRBV6-5|TRBD2|-
TGTGCCAGTCGACTAGCGGGAGGACCCTACGAGCAGTACTTC
CASRLAGGPYEQYF
>TRBJ2-7|TRBV30|-|-
TGTGCCGGGGGGTCGCCGGGAGCGTACTACGAGCAGTACTTC
CAGGSPGAYYEQYF
>TRBJ2-5|TRBV7-9|-|-
TGTGCCAGCAGTTTTCAGGGTGGGCAAGAGACCCAGTACTTC
CASSFQGGQETQYF
>TRBJ1-5|TRBV10-3|-|-
TGTGCCATCAGAGACCGGGTGGATCAGCCCCAGCATTTT
CAIRDRVDQPQHF
>TRBJ2-1|TRBV5-1|-|-
TGCGCCAGCAGCTGGACGGGGACGGATTACAATGAGCAGTTCTTC
CASSWTGTDYNEQFF
>TRBJ2-7|TRBV5-1|-|-
TGCGCCAGCAGGGGGCTTTCCCCCTACGAGCAGTACTTC
CASRGLSPYEQYF
>TRBJ1-2|TRBV7-8|-|-
TGTGCCAGCAGCTTATTTGGGGCAGAATTTTCTCTCTATGGCTACACCTTC
CASSLFGAEFSLYGYTF
>TRBJ2-1|TRBV30|-|-
TGTGCCTGGAGTGAACCCTACAATGAGCAGTTCTTC
CAWSEPYNEQFF
>TRBJ1-4|TRBV19|TRBD1|-
TGTGCCAGTAGACGTCAGGGGGGGTCTAATGAAAAACTGTTTTTT
CASRRQGGSNEKLFF
>TRBJ2-7|TRBV5-1|-|-
TGCGCCAGCAGGGCTTACGAGCAGTACTTC
CASRAYEQYF
>TRBJ2-1|TRBV10-3|-|-
TGTGCCATCAGTGCGACTAGTCATGTAGGCAATGAGCAGTTCTTC
CAISATSHVGNEQFF
>TRBJ2-7|TRBV3-1/TRBV3-2|-|-
TGTGCCAGCAGCCAAGTGCCGGGAAGCTCCTACGAGCAGTACTTC
CASSQVPGSSYEQYF
>TRBJ1-2|TRBV5-6|TRBD1|-
TGTGCCAGCAGCCTGGGACAGGCGCCCTATGGCTACACCTTC
CASSLGQAPYGYTF
>TRBJ1-3|TRBV29-1|-|-
TGCAGCGCGAGGGGCCAATTGTCTGGAAACACCATATATTTT
CSARGQLSGNTIYF
>TRBJ1-6|TRBV2|-|-
TGTGCCAGCAGCCTAGGGGGGGGCTCCGATAATTCACCCCTCCACTTT
CASSLGGGSDNSPLHF
>TRBJ1-5|TRBV28|-|-
TGTGCCAGCAGACCCGTAGTCGGGGGTCACCAGCCCCAGCATTTT
CASRPVVGGHQPQHF
>TRBJ2-7|TRBV6-5|TRBD2|-
TGTGCCAGCGGGGGGTCGCTAGCGGGAGACTACGAGCAGTACTTC
CASGGSLAGDYEQYF
>TRBJ1-5|TRBV6-2/TRBV6-3|-|-
TGTGCCAGCAGTTGGGGACAAGGCAATCAGCCCCAGCATTTT
CASSWGQGNQPQHF
>TRBJ1-4|TRBV6-5|TRBD1|-
TGTGCCAGCAGGGACAGGATGAAGGATGAAAAACTGTTTTTT
CASRDRMKDEKLFF
>TRBJ1-1|TRBV29-1|-|-
TGCAGCGTTGTACGAGGCTGGGACACTGAAGCTTTCTTT
CSVVRGWDTEAFF
>TRBJ1-4|TRBV3-1/TRBV3-2|TRBD1|-
TGTGCCAGCAGCACGCGACAGGGAGCAACTAATGAAAAACTGTTTTTT
CASSTRQGATNEKLFF
>TRBJ1-6|TRBV4-2|TRBD1|once
TGTGCCAGCAGCCAAGATGCCGGGACAGGGGTTAGGGCCCTCCACTTT
CASSQDAGTGVRALHF
>TRBJ1-2|TRBV30|-|once
TGTGCCTGGAGCGTGACAGGCCCTTCCAACCTGTATGGCTACACCTTC
CAWSVTGPSNLYGYTF
>TRBJ2-2|TRBV28|-|-
TGTGCCAGCAGTCCTCACCAACAGGGGCCCGGGGGCACCGGGGAGCTGTTTTTT
CASSPHQQGPGGTGELFF
>TRBJ1-3|TRBV15|-|-
TGTGCCACCAGCAGAGAACGGGTTTTTGGAAACACCATATATTTT
CATSRERVFGNTIYF
>TRBJ2-3|TRBV12-3/TRBV12-4|-|-
TGTGCCAGCAGCCGCGACAGCACAGATACGCAGTATTTT
CASSRDSTDTQYF
>TRBJ2-1|TRBV5-6|-|once
TGTGCCAGCAGCCCCTTGGGAATGACAGTGGTACCCTACAATGAGCAGTTCTTC
CASSPLGMTVVPYNEQFF
>TRBJ1-5|TRBV28|-|-
TGTGCCAGCAGTTTTCGCGCGGGTCAGCCCCAGCATTTT
CASSFRAGQPQHF
>TRBJ1-2|TRBV11-1|-|-
TGTGCCAGCAGCAATGGGATCATCCTCCCTGAATATGGCTACACCTTC
CASSNGIILPEYGYTF